This TCR beta chain derives from a study of blood T cell repertoires in COVID-19. Study in general: COVID-19 samples from acute and convalescent phases originated in the United States, Italy and Spain. From T cells, B-cell-depleted T cells, or PBMCs came the material, which was cDNA or gDNA.

In the authors' workflow: Estimation of nucleated cell counts relied on the amplification of reference gene primers. Produced via immunoSEQ multiplex PCR; TCRdb's table is partial and in-frame only. V and J calls and clone size are those listed in that table; D and trimming were worked out from the DNA. The sample has about 36,000 clones, roughly 89% seen once; the top ten hold 20% to 30%. This clone was counted a few times. CDR3 length: 15 residues. Germline V gives CDR1 KGHSH, CDR2 LQKENI. With 3 bases removed from V and 5 bases from J, the gap between germline ends came to 16 bases. V and J are TRBV18 and TRBJ2-5; TRBD1 might be the D (5 bases). The sequenced sample was peripheral blood. The clonotype was recovered from a man aged 55 to 70 with active or convalescent COVID-19. The CDR3 loop reads CASSPTQGVGETQYF. The CDR3 DNA sequence: TGTGCCAGCTCACCTACTCAGGGCGTGGGGGAGACCCAGTACTTC.